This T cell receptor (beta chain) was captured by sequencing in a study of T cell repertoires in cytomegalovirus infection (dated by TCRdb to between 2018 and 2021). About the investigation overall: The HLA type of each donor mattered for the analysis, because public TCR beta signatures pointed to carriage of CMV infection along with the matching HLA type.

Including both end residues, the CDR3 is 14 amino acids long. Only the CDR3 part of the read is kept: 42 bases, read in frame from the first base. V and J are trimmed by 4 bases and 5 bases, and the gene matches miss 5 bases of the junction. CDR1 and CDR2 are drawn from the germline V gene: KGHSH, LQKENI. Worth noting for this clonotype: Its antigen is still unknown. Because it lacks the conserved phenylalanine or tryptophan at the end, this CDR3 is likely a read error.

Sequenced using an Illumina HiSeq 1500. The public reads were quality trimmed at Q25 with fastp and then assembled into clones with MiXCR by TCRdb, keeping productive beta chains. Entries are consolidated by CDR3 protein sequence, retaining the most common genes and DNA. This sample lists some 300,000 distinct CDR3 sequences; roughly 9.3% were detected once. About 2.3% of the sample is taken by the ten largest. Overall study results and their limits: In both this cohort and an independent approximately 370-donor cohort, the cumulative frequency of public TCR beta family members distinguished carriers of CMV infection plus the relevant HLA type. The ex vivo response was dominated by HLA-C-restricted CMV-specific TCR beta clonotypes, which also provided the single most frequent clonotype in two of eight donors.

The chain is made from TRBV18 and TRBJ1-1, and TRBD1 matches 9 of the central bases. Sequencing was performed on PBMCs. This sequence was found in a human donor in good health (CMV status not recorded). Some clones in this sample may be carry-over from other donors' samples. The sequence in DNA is TGTGCCAGCTCACTCCCGACAGGGGGAACTGAAGCTTTCTTA. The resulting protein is CASSLPTGGTEAFL.